Shown below are 15 T cell receptor beta chains from a single sample sequenced in a study of T cell responses to AZD1222 COVID-19 vaccine (dated by TCRdb to the early 2020s). Libraries were built with the immunoSEQ multiplex PCR assay. TCRdb took over this immuneACCESS table, retaining in-frame rearrangements with V and J assigned. Such tables are incomplete; in checked studies, under half of the missing clones stem from an unresolved V gene, and the remainder is unexplained. The sample profile shows more than 110,000 clones; approximately 90% of them were found once. Jointly, the top ten make up about 3% of the sample. The meaning of the sample's time point label: baseline before first vaccination. The specimen was peripheral blood, collected on day 0 of AZD1222 vaccination. The receptors originated from an adult in good health.

The chain combines TRBV18 with TRBJ2-2; 7 bases map to TRBD1. Trimming cost V 3 bases and J 6 bases; bases outside gene matches: 7. There are 15 residues in the CDR3. Germline V gene data show CDR1 as KGHSH and CDR2 as LQKENI. The CDR3 here is CASSPDGTVAGELFF. CDR3 bases: TGTGCCAGCTCACCGGATGGGACAGTCGCCGGGGAGCTGTTTTTT.

The rearrangement uses TRBV12-3 or TRBV12-4 and TRBJ1-1, with 7 bases identical to TRBD1. The CDR3 contains 13 residues. V gave up 2 bases and J gave up 7 bases; unmatched junction bases: 4. CDR3 protein: CASSLRQGDEAFF. DNA of the CDR3: TGTGCCAGCAGTTTACGACAGGGCGATGAAGCTTTCTTT.

In its sample, this clone was seen once. This chain connects TRBV7-2 to TRBJ1-2; D remains ambiguous. Germline V CDR1 and CDR2: SGHTA, FQGNSA. The CDR3 extends over 11 amino acids. V was trimmed by 5 bases and J by 4 bases, leaving 5 bases between them. This CDR3 reads CASSQIYGYTF. CDR3 in DNA: TGTGCCAGCAGCCAAATCTATGGCTACACCTTC.

This rearrangement joins TRBV25-1 to TRBJ2-7; D might be TRBD1 (7 bases). The germline gives CDR1 MGHDK, CDR2 SYGVNS. This CDR3 comprises 14 residues. V was clipped by 5 bases and J by 6 bases, with 17 bases between them. The CDR3 sequence: CASSTTGRLVEQYF. The CDR3 bases are TGTGCCAGCAGTACGACAGGGAGGCTGGTCGAGCAGTACTTC.

The chain uses TRBV30 and TRBJ1-1; a possible D gene is TRBD1 (5 bases). CDR3 length equals 11 residues. Germline values: CDR1 GTSNPN, CDR2 SVGIG (reference sequence). The germline V and J ends were trimmed by 1 base and 8 bases, with 8 bases remaining between them. In nucleotides, the CDR3 is TGTGCCTGGAGTGGCGGGGGGGAAGCTTTCTTT. Translation gives CAWSGGGEAFF. Complete variable domain (other parts from reference TRBV30 and TRBJ1-1): SQTIHQWPATLVQPVGSPLSLECTVEGTSNPNLYWYRQAAGRGLQLLFYSVGIGQISSEVPQNLSASRPQDRQFILSSKKLLLSDSGFYLCAWSGGGEAFFGQGTRLTVV.

The V gene is TRBV10-3, the J gene TRBJ2-2; D unclear. The V and J ends lost 7 bases and 5 bases respectively, with 11 bases between them. The CDR3 is made up of 13 amino acids. Germline-derived CDR1 and CDR2 are ENHRY and SYGVKD. The CDR3 reads CAITADRTGELFF. The CDR3 DNA is TGTGCCATCACCGCGGATCGGACCGGGGAGCTGTTTTTT.

The rearrangement links TRBV7-9 to TRBJ2-7, with D hard to call. The ends were cut back, 2 bases at V and 5 bases at J, with 4 bases in the middle. The CDR3 has 11 residues. Germline V CDR1 and CDR2: SEHNR, FQNEAQ (reference sequence). The CDR3 DNA follows: TGTGCCAGCAGCTTAAAACACGAGCAGTACTTC. It specifies CASSLKHEQYF.

In nucleotides, the CDR3 is TGTGCAAGTCGCCCCGCCCTCAGCGGGAGGGCCGGGGAGCTGTTTTTT. This translates into CASRPALSGRAGELFF. The rearrangement uses TRBV12-2 and TRBJ2-2; TRBD2, the table's D call, lacks a check against the DNA. TRBV12-2 is noted as a pseudogene. CDR3 length: 16 amino acids.

This clone was picked up one time. The J gene is TRBJ1-4, the V gene TRBV2, with TRBD1 as a possible D gene (6 bases). This CDR3 contains 15 residues. The ends were cut back, 6 bases at V and 1 base at J, with 12 bases in the middle. In germline, CDR1 is SNHLY, CDR2 FYNNEI. The CDR3 bases are TGTGCCAGCAGGGCCCAGGGGATAACTAATGAAAAACTGTTTTTT. Residues: CASRAQGITNEKLFF.

The chain recombines TRBV14 with TRBJ2-1, with 10 bases fitting TRBD2. This CDR3 comprises 16 residues. Germline CDR1 is SGHDN and CDR2 is FVKESK. V shed 3 bases, J shed 7 bases, and the junction held 9 bases outside the gene matches. DNA for the CDR3: TGTGCCAGCAGCCACCTTGGGACTAGCGCCTCGAATGAGCAGTTCTTC. Its translation is CASSHLGTSASNEQFF.

The gene calls are TRBV27 and TRBJ1-1, with 8 nucleotides matching TRBD1. V was clipped by 5 bases and J by 4 bases; unmatched bases: 6. Germline CDR1 is MNHEY and CDR2 is SMNVEV (reference sequence). There are 14 residues in the CDR3. This CDR3 is CASSRTGISTEAFF. The CDR3 DNA is TGTGCCAGCAGTAGGACAGGGATTAGCACTGAAGCTTTCTTT.

CDR3 protein: CASTGLDSNQPQHF. Written as DNA, the CDR3 is TGCGCCAGCACCGGACTAGATAGCAATCAGCCCCAGCATTTT. The chain carries TRBV10-1 and TRBJ1-5, with D unresolved. CDR1 is WNHNN, CDR2 SYGVQD, per germline (reference sequence). V gave up 7 bases and J gave up 0 bases, with 10 bases separating them. This CDR3 spans 14 amino acids.

V is TRBV9 and J is TRBJ2-7; tentatively, D is TRBD2 (6 bases). The CDR3 consists of 15 residues. Germline values: CDR1 SGDLS, CDR2 YYNGEE. The V and J ends lost 0 bases and 3 bases respectively, with 13 bases between them. CDR3 residues: CASSVGGDADYEQYF. In nucleotides, the CDR3 is TGTGCCAGCAGCGTAGGCGGGGACGCTGACTACGAGCAGTACTTC.

The chain couples TRBV6-5 to TRBJ1-1; D gene unclear. V lost 6 bases to trimming and J lost 5 bases, with 13 bases between them. Per the germline V gene, CDR1 is MNHEY and CDR2 is SVGAGI. The CDR3 runs to 13 residues. CDR3 DNA sequence: TGTGCCAGCAGGTCTAACCCCCAGACTGAAGCTTTCTTT. It encodes CASRSNPQTEAFF.

This clone was counted a single time. CDR3 protein: CASRPTDGELFF. The CDR3 region has the DNA TGTGCCAGCAGGCCGACAGACGGGGAGCTGTTTTTT. V gene TRBV12-3 or TRBV12-4 combines with J gene TRBJ2-2; possible D gene TRBD1, 5 bases. The CDR3 totals 12 residues. V was trimmed by 6 bases and J by 7 bases, leaving 9 bases between them.